This record covers a single T cell receptor beta chain. Its target is unknown. The data were obtained in a study of identical twins. Broader study findings: Invariant cells of the MAIT and iNKT types might have partly distorted the zero-insertion analyses. While abundant cord blood beta clonotypes carried fewer insertions, memory repertoires showed no such pattern. Out-of-frame beta sequences exhibited a weaker degree of excess twin sharing.

Template switching created a universal primer site, and the cDNA included unique molecular identifiers. TCRdb reanalysed the 5' RACE reads using MiXCR and keeps one entry per CDR3 protein. The profile shows approximately 350,000 distinct CDR3 sequences, 9% to 15% of them singletons. The germline V gene has CDR1 SNHLY and CDR2 FYNNEI. The V gene lost 4 bases and the J gene lost 5 bases, with 12 bases spanning the gap. The CDR3 is made up of 14 amino acids. This same sample was also part of a study on yellow fever vaccine responses in identical twins.

The J gene is TRBJ2-1, the V gene TRBV2; D uncertain. The sample comprised CD8+ T cells sorted from blood. The clonotype was recovered from a woman aged 18-35 years in good health. The CDR3 DNA reads TGTGCCAGCAGTGGTTTAGTTTCTCACAATGAGCAGTTCTTC. Encoded protein: CASSGLVSHNEQFF.